This T cell receptor beta chain was recovered during a study of shared clonotypes between healthy human individuals. Libraries were prepared by immunoSEQ multiplex PCR; TCRdb keeps only in-frame clonotypes and omits some of them. Of about 2.4 million clones listed, over 85% were seen once; the top ten hold more than 0.12%. The sequenced material came from naive CD4+ T cells sorted from blood. Subset noted: CD45RA+ positively selected. The sequence came from a man between 18 and 29 years old in good health.

CDR3 region: CASSDRDRPQGYEQYF. As DNA, the CDR3 is TGTGCCAGCAGCGATAGGGACAGGCCCCAGGGATACGAGCAGTACTTC. The chain employs TRBV9 and TRBJ2-7; the match to TRBD1 covers 8 bases. The CDR3 spans 16 residues. The germline CDR1 and CDR2 sequences are SGDLS and YYNGEE. Trimming cost V 3 bases and J 4 bases; bases outside gene matches: 12.